These T cell receptor beta chains were read from a single sample in a study of T-cell reconstitution after alpha-beta-depleted transplantation in children. TCRdb re-derived calls from the PCR reads in MiXCR, one entry per CDR3 protein. The sample shows some 830,000 distinct CDR3 sequences, 16% of them seen only once. This specimen was PBMCs, mostly from graft donor cells, taken 360 days after TCRalphabeta/CD19-depleted stem cell transplant. These receptor sequences come from a male patient between 5 and 17 years old who had a stem cell transplant for acute lymphoblastic leukemia, so the T cells may come from the graft donor. Both conserved end residues are part of each CDR3. Fields, in order: V gene, J gene, CDR3 protein.

TRBV5-1	TRBJ2-3	CASSLFGDTDTQYF
TRBV29-1	TRBJ1-3	CSVHLGNTIYF
TRBV7-3	TRBJ2-7	CASSLSTGTHKYF
TRBV20-1	TRBJ2-3	CSAPLQGWSTDTQYF
TRBV7-8	TRBJ2-4	CASSLRGSAGIQYF
TRBV29-1	TRBJ2-7	CSVEDRQGYGEQYF
TRBV12-3/TRBV12-4	TRBJ2-5	CASSSARTSQETQYF
TRBV2	TRBJ2-1	CASSEGVRGGREYNEQFF
TRBV12-3/TRBV12-4	TRBJ2-1	CASNMGLAGRSYNEQFF
TRBV5-6	TRBJ2-3	CASSLAGIPGTDTQYF
TRBV29-1	TRBJ2-3	CSVGGRANNIGDTQYF
TRBV5-1	TRBJ2-2	CASSLVAVSTTGELFF
TRBV6-1	TRBJ2-2	CASSETSAGTGELFF
TRBV5-1	TRBJ2-5	CASTPGGAAETQYF
TRBV7-6	TRBJ2-3	CASSYKTGTGWTDTQYF
TRBV24-1	TRBJ2-2	CATSDQGAGELFF
TRBV20-1	TRBJ2-1	CSARVQSGVPMQFF
TRBV12-3/TRBV12-4	TRBJ2-1	CASSFEETEQFF
TRBV5-1	TRBJ1-2	CASSSLRQGPTNYGYTF
TRBV19	TRBJ2-1	CASSIVAYNEQFF
TRBV20-1	TRBJ1-2	CSASRTGSNYGYTF
TRBV9	TRBJ2-7	CASSVKAGGHEQYF